Listed below are T cell receptor beta chains from one sample, sequenced in a study of OX40 agonist ivuxolimab in advanced cancers. Method: immunoSEQ multiplex PCR; TCRdb's copy keeps in-frame clones and lacks some. The sample yields tens of thousands of clones, 92% seen once. Sample: CD4+ or CD8+ T cells sorted from blood, taken in a trial of the OX40 agonist ivuxolimab. The receptor set was obtained from an adult with an advanced solid tumor such as melanoma, head and neck, liver or kidney cancer. CDR3s leave out the opening cysteine and the closing phenylalanine or tryptophan.

len,j_gene,v_gene,CDR3aa
16,TRBJ2-2,TRBV2,ASTTTRPGLAGTGELF
14,TRBJ2-2,TRBV4-3,ASSLRLAGDSGELF
13,TRBJ2-1,TRBV11-2,ASSLVLGRPNEQF
11,TRBJ2-3,TRBV13,ASSLTLTDTQY
13,TRBJ2-1,TRBV7-8,ASSYYSSPYNEQF
13,TRBJ2-1,TRBV27,ASSFADNIRGGQF
15,TRBJ2-1,TRBV7-9,ASSSDPGTSSYNEQF
13,TRBJ1-1,TRBV5-4,ASSLDRGVGTEAF
15,TRBJ2-2,TRBV9,ASSERRDRVNTGELF
13,TRBJ1-1,TRBV2,ASSEDSSSNTEAF
12,TRBJ2-3,TRBV5-8,ASSPSFGTDTQY
13,TRBJ1-1,TRBV28,ASSLEIMGGTEAF